The clone carrying this T cell receptor (beta chain) was counted a few times. Its antigen is unidentified. This sample was taken from a study of cytomegalovirus exposure and HLA in healthy donors. Points from the study as a whole: Across donors, most TCRs were seen rarely, yet some public ones were widespread. Researchers reported in a later analysis that a missense DCLRE1C variant was tied to TCR beta V- and J-gene trimming.

The CDR3 covers 13 residues. V was clipped by 5 bases and J by 6 bases, with 13 bases between them. Germline values: CDR1 SGHTA, CDR2 FQGNSA. PCR used 60 Vbeta primers and 13 Jbeta primers. Sequencing was performed with immunoSEQ multiplex PCR; in TCRdb, only in-frame clones are kept and a portion is missing. The sample includes around 120,000 clones, about three quarters of them seen just once. Sequenced: PBMCs. The rearrangement joins TRBV7-2 to TRBJ1-1, with a tentative D call TRBD1 (6 bases). The TCR comes from a woman aged 40-49 years in good health and CMV-seronegative. As DNA, the CDR3 is TGTGCCAGCAGCGCGACAGGAGGCGCTGAAGCTTTCTTT. This encodes CASSATGGAEAFF.